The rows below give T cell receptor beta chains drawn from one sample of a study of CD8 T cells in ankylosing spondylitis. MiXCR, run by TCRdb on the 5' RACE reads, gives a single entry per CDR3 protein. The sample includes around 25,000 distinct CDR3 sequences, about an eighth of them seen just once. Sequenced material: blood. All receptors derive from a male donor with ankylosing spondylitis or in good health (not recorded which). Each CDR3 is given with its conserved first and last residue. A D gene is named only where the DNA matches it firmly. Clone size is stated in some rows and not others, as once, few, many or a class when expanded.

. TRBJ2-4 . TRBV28 CASSLPGVTKNIQYF TGTGCCAGCAGTCTCCCGGGAGTGACCAAAAACATTCAGTACTTC
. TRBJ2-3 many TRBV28 CASRLLTASTDTQYF TGTGCCAGCAGACTGCTGACGGCTAGCACAGATACGCAGTATTTT
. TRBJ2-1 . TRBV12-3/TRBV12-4 CASSFRPGAYNEQFF TGTGCCAGCAGTTTCCGACCAGGGGCCTACAATGAGCAGTTCTTC
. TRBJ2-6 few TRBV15 CATSRDQGSGANVLTF TGTGCCACCAGCAGAGATCAGGGCTCTGGGGCCAACGTCCTGACTTTC
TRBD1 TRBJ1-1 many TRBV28 CASRPDMRTGGRQAFF TGTGCCAGCAGGCCCGACATGAGGACAGGGGGTAGGCAAGCTTTCTTT
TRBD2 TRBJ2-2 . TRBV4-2 CASSHTSGGAGELFF TGTGCCAGCAGCCATACTAGCGGAGGCGCCGGGGAGCTGTTTTTT
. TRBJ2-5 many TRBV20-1 CSATTESWETQYF TGCAGTGCTACAACAGAGTCGTGGGAGACCCAGTACTTC
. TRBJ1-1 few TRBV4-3 CASSQDTEDTEAFF TGCGCCAGCAGCCAAGATACGGAGGACACTGAAGCTTTCTTT
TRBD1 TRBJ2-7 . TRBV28 CASTKYQGAAYEQYF TGTGCCAGCACTAAATACCAGGGGGCGGCCTACGAGCAGTACTTC
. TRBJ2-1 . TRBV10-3 CAISPGGRQPYNEQFF TGTGCCATCAGCCCCGGAGGGAGACAGCCCTACAATGAGCAGTTCTTC
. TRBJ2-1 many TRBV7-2 CASSLGRDEQFF TGTGCCAGCAGCTTAGGCCGGGATGAGCAGTTCTTC
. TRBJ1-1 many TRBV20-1 CSARMGDTEAFF TGCAGTGCTAGAATGGGTGACACTGAAGCTTTCTTT
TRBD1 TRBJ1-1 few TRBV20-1 CSVGTGGDTEAFF TGCAGTGTCGGGACAGGGGGGGACACTGAAGCTTTCTTT
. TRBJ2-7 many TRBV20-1 CSATQTESPSYEQYF TGCAGTGCTACGCAGACCGAATCACCAAGCTACGAGCAGTACTTC
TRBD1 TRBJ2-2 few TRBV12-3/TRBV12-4 CASSFGFLTGFDTGELFF TGTGCCAGCAGTTTTGGTTTTCTGACAGGGTTTGACACCGGGGAGCTGTTTTTT
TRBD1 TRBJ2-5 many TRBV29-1 CSVEPGQNQETQYF TGCAGCGTTGAACCGGGACAGAACCAAGAGACCCAGTACTTC
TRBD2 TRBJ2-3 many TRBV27 CASSPLTGGDTQYF TGTGCCAGCAGTCCTCTTACGGGAGGAGATACGCAGTATTTT
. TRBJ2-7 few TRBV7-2 CASSLAPYSPYEQYF TGTGCCAGCAGCTTAGCACCCTACTCCCCCTACGAGCAGTACTTC
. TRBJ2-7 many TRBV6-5 CASSYSDSSSYEQYF TGTGCCAGCAGTTACTCTGACTCTAGCTCCTACGAGCAGTACTTC
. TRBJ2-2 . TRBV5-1 CASSLDSSGELFF TGCGCCAGCAGCTTGGACAGCTCCGGGGAGCTGTTTTTT
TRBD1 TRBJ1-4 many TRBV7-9 CASSLDRVNEKLFF TGTGCCAGCAGCCTTGACAGGGTTAATGAAAAACTGTTTTTT
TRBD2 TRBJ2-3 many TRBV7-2 CASRIAGGRTDTQYF TGTGCCAGCAGGATAGCGGGGGGTCGCACAGATACGCAGTATTTT
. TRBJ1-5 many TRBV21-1 CASRRAEDQPQHF TGTGCCAGCCGCCGGGCCGAGGATCAGCCCCAGCATTTT
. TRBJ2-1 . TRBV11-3 CASSRRSGDYNEQFF TGTGCCAGCAGCCGGAGAAGCGGAGATTACAATGAGCAGTTCTTC
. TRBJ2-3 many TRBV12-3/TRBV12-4 CASSFGQGRADTQYF TGTGCCAGCAGTTTCGGGCAGGGGCGTGCAGATACGCAGTATTTT
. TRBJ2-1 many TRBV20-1 CSAIRGVLRVNEQFF TGCAGTGCCATCAGGGGGGTCTTACGCGTCAATGAGCAGTTCTTC
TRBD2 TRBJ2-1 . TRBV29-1 CSVRSGNSYNEQFF TGCAGCGTCCGAAGCGGGAACTCCTACAATGAGCAGTTCTTC
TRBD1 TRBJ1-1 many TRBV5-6 CASSRRTGTNTEAFF TGTGCCAGCAGCAGACGGACAGGGACGAACACTGAAGCTTTCTTT
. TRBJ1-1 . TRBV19 CASTNLDGTEAFF TGTGCCAGTACAAACCTGGATGGCACTGAAGCTTTCTTT
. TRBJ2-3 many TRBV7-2 CASSLVGLLDTDTQYF TGTGCCAGCAGCTTAGTGGGGCTCCTTGACACAGATACGCAGTATTTT
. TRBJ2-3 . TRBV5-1 CASSLKERPDTQYF TGCGCCAGCAGCTTGAAGGAGCGACCAGATACGCAGTATTTT
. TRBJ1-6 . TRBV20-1 CSASPLGGGSPLHF TGCAGTGCTAGTCCTCTTGGGGGGGGTTCACCCCTCCACTTT